This entry describes one T cell receptor (beta chain). Its antigen is undetermined. The sample originates from a study of shared clonotypes between healthy human individuals. Study in general: Researchers assigned three CD4 naive, three CD4 memory, two CD8 naive and one CD8 memory plate to each donor. Study findings and constraints: A few donors had about 5% of their naive CD4 clonotypes in common. Large sequencing depth failed to make sorted-subset sequencing complete, rarefaction showed.

Authors' processing steps: Quality scores were absent from the junction-only immunoSEQ sequences, so filtering differed. The data were produced by immunoSEQ multiplex PCR, yet TCRdb's version contains in-frame clones alone and is incomplete. V and J calls and clone size are copied from that table; D and trimming were computed from the DNA. The sample contains 2,500,000 or so clones, approximately 93% of which appear only once. The V end was cut by 5 bases, the J end by 1 base, with 17 bases between. From germline, CDR1 is SGHTA and CDR2 FQGNSA. The CDR3 length is 16 residues. The source of this sequence is a man aged 18 to 35 in good health. Some clones in this sample may be carry-over from other donors' samples. The sample comprised naive CD4+ T cells from PBMCs. Subset meaning: CD45RA+ positively selected. J is TRBJ1-1 and V is TRBV7-2; maybe TRBD1 (6 bases). CDR3 nucleotides: TGTGCCAGCAGCCCTGGGGGGCCCAGAACGAACACTGAAGCTTTCTTT. Translation gives CASSPGGPRTNTEAFF.